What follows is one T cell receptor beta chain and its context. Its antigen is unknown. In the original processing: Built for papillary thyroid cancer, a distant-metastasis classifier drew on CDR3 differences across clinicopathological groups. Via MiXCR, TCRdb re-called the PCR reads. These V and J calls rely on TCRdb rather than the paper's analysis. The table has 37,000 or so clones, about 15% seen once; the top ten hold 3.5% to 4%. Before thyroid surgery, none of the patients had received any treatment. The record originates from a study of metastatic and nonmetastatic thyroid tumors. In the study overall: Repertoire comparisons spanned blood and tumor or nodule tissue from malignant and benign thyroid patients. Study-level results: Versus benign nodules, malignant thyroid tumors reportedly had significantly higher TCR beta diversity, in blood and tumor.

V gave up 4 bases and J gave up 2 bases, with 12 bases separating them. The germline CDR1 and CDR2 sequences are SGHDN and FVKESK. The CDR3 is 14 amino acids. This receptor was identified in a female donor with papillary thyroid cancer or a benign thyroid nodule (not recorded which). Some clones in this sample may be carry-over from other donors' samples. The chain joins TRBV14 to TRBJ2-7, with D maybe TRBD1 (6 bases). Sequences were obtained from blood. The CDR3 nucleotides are TGTGCCAGCAGCCTGTGGCAGGGGCCCTACGAGCAGTACTTC. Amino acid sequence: CASSLWQGPYEQYF. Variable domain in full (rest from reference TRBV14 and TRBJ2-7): EAGVTQFPSHSVIEKGQTVTLRCDPISGHDNLYWYRRVMGKEIKFLLHFVKESKQDESGMPNNRFLAERTGGTYSTLKVQPAELEDSGVYFCASSLWQGPYEQYFGPGTRLTVT.